The source of this T cell receptor (beta chain) is a study of blood T cell dynamics during melanoma immunotherapy (dated by TCRdb to 2020 to 2021). Some background on the complete study: All patients had metastatic melanoma and were given first-line pembrolizumab or nivolumab plus ipilimumab as standard of care in the United Kingdom. To find early correlates of response, the study profiled the peripheral T cell receptor repertoires of patients with metastatic melanoma both before and after one cycle of checkpoint inhibitor therapy. The training cohort consisted of consecutive patients, while an additional independent group of patients from the same centre was pooled to form an external validation set. Results and caveats for the whole study, not just this receptor: A bifurcated reorganization of the PBMC repertoire at W3, with increased clonality or increased diversity, was observed in patients who later achieved disease control, unlike in progressors. The relatively small sample size was acknowledged as something that could potentially limit how far the results can be generalized. Whether the T cell clones behind the repertoire changes were melanoma-specific or instead reflected general immune activation was something the study could not determine.

The time point label, read with the paper, signifies: pre-treatment baseline. Blood samples were taken before treatment (T0) and at week 3 (W3), following the first cycle of checkpoint blockade. Except for a couple of patients with rapid clinical progression, response was assessed 12 weeks after the first infusion by RECIST 1.1; disease control meant complete response, partial response or stable disease. Patients with prior systemic cancer treatment, concomitant immunosuppressant therapy or synchronous other active malignancies were excluded. TCR beta was sequenced in both bulk PBMC and plasma cell-free DNA in order to track circulating cells as well as T cell turnover. Lymphoprep and SepMate tubes were used to isolate PBMC from blood, and red cell lysis was then performed. DNA from PBMC and sorted T cell subsets was extracted with QIAamp DNA Blood Mini kits. Every bulk PBMC sample had a fixed 350 ng of DNA loaded. TCR beta CDR3 sequences were amplified from genomic DNA with the immunoSEQ TCRb Assay kit following manufacturer instructions. The KAPA Library Quantification Kit for Illumina platforms was used to quantify pooled libraries by qPCR. Sequencing of the pooled libraries was done on an Illumina NextSeq 500, with clustering at roughly 0.55-1.1 pM. The authors' analysis ran thus. Analysis of the TCR data relied on immunoSEQ ANALYZER and the R LymphoSeq package. A rearrangement efficiency score was calculated as productive divided by the sum of productive and non-productive CDR3 sequences. Clonality was assessed using the Gini coefficient and diversity using the Renyi index at alpha=1, with pairwise comparisons between timepoints within each patient. In LymphoSeq, clonal relatedness was computed with an edit distance of 3 and repertoire similarity was computed with the Bhattacharyya coefficient. To classify response, a linear discriminant analysis based on week-3 changes in clonality and diversity was built with the R MASS and caret packages. Entries here come from immuneACCESS through TCRdb and include only in-frame sequences with V and J called. Some clones fail to appear in such tables; in the studies checked, an unresolved V gene covers under half of the shortfall, and the cause of the remainder is unknown. The DNA was the basis for D and trimming; V, J and clone size are from that table. The sample table shows roughly 14,000 clones, and under 90% are seen once. The ten largest clonotypes hold 5% to 6.5% of the sample.

This clone was detected a few times. This receptor's antigen is unknown. No per-base quality is available; no much larger clone lies one base away. Trimming at the junction amounts to 3 bases on V and 4 bases on J, and the germline ends lie 10 bases apart. From the cysteine through the phenylalanine, the CDR3 covers 13 amino acids. The retained sequence is limited to the CDR3, 39 bases, with the frame set at the first base. The germline V gene encodes CDR1 SGHDT and CDR2 YYEEEE. The rearrangement joined TRBV5-6 to TRBJ1-2; the D segment cannot be called with confidence. The receptor was derived from a human donor with melanoma. This material consisted of blood, taken from a patient treated with checkpoint blockade. In nucleotides, the sequence is TGTGCCAGCAGCTCGCCGGACGGCTATGGCTACACCTTC. The resulting protein is CASSSPDGYGYTF.